This entry is about one T cell receptor (beta chain). The data stem from a study of blood T cell repertoires in COVID-19. CDR1 and CDR2 from the germline V gene are LNHDA and SQIVND (reference sequence). The length of the CDR3 is 13 residues. V was shortened by 5 bases and J by 2 bases, with 10 bases between the two germline ends. Assay used: immunoSEQ multiplex PCR; TCRdb lists only in-frame clones, some missing. Among about 320,000 clones listed, 90% were seen once. The sample comprised PBMCs or T cells enriched from blood (not recorded which). The rearrangement uses TRBV19 and TRBJ2-7; TRBD2 is a possible D gene (5 bases). This receptor was taken from a man aged 60-69 years who had recovered from COVID-19. CDR3 protein: CASSWGDPYEQYF. The CDR3 nucleotides read TGTGCCAGTAGTTGGGGAGACCCCTACGAGCAGTACTTC.